The rows below give T cell receptor beta chains drawn from one sample of a study of regulatory T cells in long-lasting Graves disease. TCRdb passed the multiplex PCR reads through MiXCR, listing each CDR3 protein once. Altogether about 660,000 distinct CDR3 sequences are present, approximately 29% being singletons, with the ten largest covering about two fifths. The sample in question was peripheral blood mononuclear cells (PBMCs), obtained when the disease was refractory, from a patient treated with antithyroid drugs. These receptors were collected from a female donor with Graves disease. Both conserved end residues are part of each CDR3. A D gene is named only where the DNA matches it firmly. Size is omitted from some rows. Given values are once, few, many or a class for expanded clones.

j_call v_call d_call cdr3_length clone_size cdr3_nt cdr3_aa
TRBJ1-2 TRBV28 NA 14 many TGTGCCAGCCTCTCCGGGTGGCAGTACTATGGCTACACCTTC CASLSGWQYYGYTF
TRBJ2-7 TRBV18 TRBD2 15 few TGTGCCAGCTCACCCCAAGACGGGAGGCATTACGAGCAGTACTTC CASSPQDGRHYEQYF
TRBJ2-7 TRBV10-3 TRBD1 12 NA TGTGCCATCCAGGGGGATGGCTACGAGCAGTACTTC CAIQGDGYEQYF
TRBJ1-5 TRBV15 NA 15 NA TGTGCCACCAGCAGATCGGGGGGGCAGGGTCAGCCCCAGCATTTT CATSRSGGQGQPQHF
TRBJ2-2 TRBV7-6 TRBD1 17 NA TGTGCCAGCAGCTCAACGGCACAGGGGGCCGACACCGGGGAGCTGTTTTTT CASSSTAQGADTGELFF
TRBJ2-3 TRBV20-1 TRBD1 14 once TGCAGTGCAGAACCGGGACAGGGGACAGATACGCAGTATTTT CSAEPGQGTDTQYF
TRBJ2-7 TRBV2 TRBD1 13 many TGTGCCAGCAGTGAACAGGGGGCGGGCGAGCAGTACTTC CASSEQGAGEQYF
TRBJ1-2 TRBV28 NA 13 NA TGTGCCTGCACCCTCGGACGAAACTATGGCTACACCTTC CACTLGRNYGYTF
TRBJ1-1 TRBV6-1 TRBD1 14 NA TGTGCCAGCAGCAGGGGGCGGGAGGACACTGAAGCTTTCTTT CASSRGREDTEAFF
TRBJ1-1 TRBV28 NA 11 few TGTGCCAGCGCGTTAGTGACTGAAGCTTTCTTT CASALVTEAFF
TRBJ1-3 TRBV29-1 TRBD1 14 NA TGCAGCGTTGATGACAGGGCGACTGGAAACACCATATATTTT CSVDDRATGNTIYF
TRBJ2-7 TRBV7-2 TRBD2 16 few TGTGCCAGCAGCTGGGGGACTAGCGGGAGTACCTACGAGCAGTACTTC CASSWGTSGSTYEQYF
TRBJ1-2 TRBV28 TRBD1 18 NA TGTGCCAGCAGTCCGCCTCGGCGAGGGCCTACAGGGGAGGTTGGCTACACCTTC CASSPPRRGPTGEVGYTF
TRBJ1-1 TRBV30 NA 11 few TGTGCCGGGGAGAGAAACACTGAAGCTTTCTTT CAGERNTEAFF
TRBJ2-7 TRBV20-1 NA 13 NA TGCAGTGCTAGTGCGGCTAGCACGTACGAGCAGTACTTC CSASAASTYEQYF
TRBJ1-2 TRBV7-9 NA 15 NA TGTGCCAGCAGCCCCGCCGGTGGGGGCACCTATGGCTACACCTTC CASSPAGGGTYGYTF
TRBJ1-2 TRBV6-1 TRBD1 13 few TGTGCCAGCAGTCACCGGGACAGCTATGGCTACACCTTC CASSHRDSYGYTF
TRBJ1-1 TRBV28 NA 17 NA TGTGCCAGCAGTTGGTTCTTCAGGGAAGCGGGAAACACTGAAGCTTTCTTT CASSWFFREAGNTEAFF
TRBJ1-5 TRBV27 NA 13 few TGTGCCAGCAGTGAACAGTTCAATCAGCCCCAGCATTTT CASSEQFNQPQHF
TRBJ1-1 TRBV6-1 NA 14 many TGTGCCAGCAGAATCGGACAGATGAACACTGAAGCTTTCTTT CASRIGQMNTEAFF
TRBJ2-2 TRBV7-9 NA 16 NA TGTGCCAGCAGCTTCGACGACAGTTCATCGGCCGGGGAGCTGTTTTTT CASSFDDSSSAGELFF
TRBJ2-3 TRBV11-2 TRBD2 15 NA TGTGCCAGCAGCTCAGCGGGAGGCAGCACAGATACGCAGTATTTT CASSSAGGSTDTQYF
TRBJ1-1 TRBV12-3/TRBV12-4 NA 14 NA TGTGCCAGCAGTTTAGTGCCCGTGAACACTGAAGCTTTCTTT CASSLVPVNTEAFF
TRBJ1-5 TRBV12-3/TRBV12-4 NA 16 many TGTGCCAGCAGTTTAGCGTCGGGGGGTAGCAATCAGCCCCAGCATTTT CASSLASGGSNQPQHF
TRBJ1-2 TRBV6-2/TRBV6-3 NA 13 many TGTGCCAGCAGTTACCGAAACAGGGACGGCTACACCTTC CASSYRNRDGYTF
TRBJ1-2 TRBV28 TRBD1 14 NA TGTGCCAGCAGAAGTCTGGGACAGAGAGATGGCTACACCTTC CASRSLGQRDGYTF
TRBJ1-2 TRBV30 NA 14 few TGTGCCTGGAGTGTATCGCAGCTCGAGCGTGGCTACACCTTC CAWSVSQLERGYTF
TRBJ2-7 TRBV6-1 TRBD1 17 few TGTGCCAGCAGGGGCAGGGGGAAGCCCCCCGGGACCTACGAGCAGTACTTC CASRGRGKPPGTYEQYF
TRBJ1-2 TRBV7-3 NA 16 NA TGTGCCAGCAGCTTAACCCGCTCGGACGGGAACTATGGCTACACCTTC CASSLTRSDGNYGYTF
TRBJ1-1 TRBV9 NA 13 NA TGTGCCAGCAGGCCCACAACTAACACTGAAGCTTTCTTT CASRPTTNTEAFF
TRBJ2-7 TRBV10-3 NA 15 NA TGTGCCATCATGGCGGGGACCGTCAGCTCCTACGAGCAGTACTTC CAIMAGTVSSYEQYF
TRBJ2-7 TRBV6-1 NA 14 few TGTGCCAGCAGTGAAATTGGCATTGGCTACGAGCAGTACTTC CASSEIGIGYEQYF
TRBJ1-2 TRBV6-9 TRBD1 15 few TGTGCCAGCAGTTACTGGGACAGGGGGGACTATGGCTACACCTTC CASSYWDRGDYGYTF
TRBJ2-7 TRBV2 NA 14 NA TGTGCCAGCAGTGAACCAGGCGGAACCTACGAGCAGTACTTC CASSEPGGTYEQYF
TRBJ1-5 TRBV28 NA 15 many TGTGCCAGCAGTTTACTGACAGATAGCAATCAGCCCCAGCATTTT CASSLLTDSNQPQHF
TRBJ2-7 TRBV19 NA 14 NA TGTGCCAGTAGTATCGGGGGTGACGTCTACGAGCAGTACTTC CASSIGGDVYEQYF
TRBJ2-2 TRBV3-1 NA 15 NA TGTGCCAGCAGCCACGCAGGATACGACACCGGGGAGCTGTTTTTT CASSHAGYDTGELFF
TRBJ2-6 TRBV6-1 NA 15 NA TGTGCCAGCAGTGTCGGGGTACCTGGGGCCAACGTCCTGACTTTC CASSVGVPGANVLTF
TRBJ1-6 TRBV28 NA 13 NA TGTGCCAGCAGTTTACCAGGGTACTCACCCCTCCACTTT CASSLPGYSPLHF
TRBJ2-7 TRBV12-3/TRBV12-4 TRBD2 13 many TGTGCCAGCAGTTTATATGCGGGAGGAGAGCAGTACTTC CASSLYAGGEQYF
TRBJ2-5 TRBV7-3 TRBD2 13 few TGTGCCAGCAGCTTGACTAGCAAAGAGACCCAGTACTTC CASSLTSKETQYF
TRBJ1-2 TRBV7-9 NA 14 few TGTGCCAGCAGCTTCGTGGGGGAGGTGGAAGGCTACACCTTC CASSFVGEVEGYTF
TRBJ1-4 TRBV2 TRBD1 13 NA TGTGCCAGCAATGGACAGGGTGGAGAAAAACTGTTTTTT CASNGQGGEKLFF
TRBJ1-1 TRBV19 NA 15 NA TGTGCCAGTAGTATACATAGCGCCTGGAACACTGAAGCTTTCTTT CASSIHSAWNTEAFF
TRBJ2-7 TRBV2 TRBD1 13 many TGTGCCAGCACCAGGGACAGTCACTACGAGCAGTACTTC CASTRDSHYEQYF
TRBJ2-4 TRBV10-1 TRBD1 17 NA TGCGCCAGTAGTCAGAAGGGCACAGGGGAAGACAAAAACATTCAGTACTTC CASSQKGTGEDKNIQYF
TRBJ2-7 TRBV6-1 TRBD1 14 few TGTGCCAGCAGCTATGGAATGACAGGGGGCGAGCAGTACTTC CASSYGMTGGEQYF
TRBJ2-2 TRBV5-1 TRBD1 15 NA TGCGCCAGCAGCTGGGATGGACAGGGCTCTGGGGAGCTGTTTTTT CASSWDGQGSGELFF
TRBJ1-2 TRBV3-1 NA 15 NA TGTGCCAGCAGCCAAGCTATTGCAGGGAGCTATGGCTACACCTTC CASSQAIAGSYGYTF
TRBJ2-7 TRBV6-2/TRBV6-3 TRBD2 13 NA TGTGCCTGCGGACTAGCGGGGTCCTACGAGCAGTACTTC CACGLAGSYEQYF
TRBJ1-1 TRBV30 NA 15 NA TGTGCCTGGAATGGGGGGGGCGGGATGAACACTGAAGCTTTCTTT CAWNGGGGMNTEAFF
TRBJ1-2 TRBV29-1 NA 13 once TGCAGCGTTGAAGACAGATCTAACTATGGCTACACCTTC CSVEDRSNYGYTF
TRBJ2-6 TRBV5-1 TRBD1 18 NA TGCGCCAGCAGCTCCGCGACAGGGGCCATCTCTGGGGCCAACGTCCTGACTTTC CASSSATGAISGANVLTF
TRBJ2-5 TRBV9 NA 14 NA TGTGCCAGCAGCGTAACAGGGGCGGGGGAGACCCAGTACTTC CASSVTGAGETQYF
TRBJ1-2 TRBV20-1 NA 14 few TGCAGTGCTAGAGATAGGACAGCCGTCTATGGCTACACCTTC CSARDRTAVYGYTF
TRBJ2-7 TRBV24-1 TRBD2 15 few TGTGCCACCAGTGATTCAACTAGCGGTTCCTACGAGCAGTACTTC CATSDSTSGSYEQYF
TRBJ1-6 TRBV12-3/TRBV12-4 NA 15 NA TGTGCCAGCAGTCGACTTGGGGCTTATAATTCACCCCTCCACTTT CASSRLGAYNSPLHF
TRBJ1-1 TRBV12-3/TRBV12-4 TRBD1 12 NA TGTGCCAGCAGTTCCCCGACAGGGAGAGCTTTCTTT CASSSPTGRAFF
TRBJ1-1 TRBV19 NA 14 few TGTGCCAGTAGTATAGCGCGGCAGAACACTGAAGCTTTCTTT CASSIARQNTEAFF
TRBJ1-5 TRBV27 TRBD1 14 NA TGTGCCACGAAACAGGGGTATAGCAATCAGCCCCAGCATTTT CATKQGYSNQPQHF